These 29 T cell receptor beta chains were all obtained from the same sample, sequenced in a study of lymphopenia after photon versus proton radiotherapy (dated by TCRdb to between 2018 and 2020). The method behind the library was the immunoSEQ multiplex PCR assay. TCRdb re-hosts the immuneACCESS table, in-frame sequences only. Its copies lack some clones; in the studies checked, an unresolved V gene accounts for under half of them, and the cause for the rest is not known. The sample yields approximately 25,000 clones; roughly 85% were counted once. The top ten clones comprise 21% of the sample. The specimen was peripheral blood, collected from a patient treated with proton-based radiotherapy. The receptors were gathered from a woman in her 70s with pancreatic cancer.

There are a few counts of this clone. The chain recombines TRBV6-6 with TRBJ2-2; 8 bases line up with TRBD2. V lost 11 bases to trimming and J lost 4 bases; unmatched junction nucleotides: 9. Germline V CDR1 and CDR2: MNHNY, SVGAGI (reference sequence). This CDR3 region has 14 residues. This CDR3 is CALQERETTGELFF. Here the CDR3 DNA reads TGTGCCCTCCAGGAGCGGGAGACCACCGGGGAGCTGTTTTTT.

The CDR3 spells CAWSVARLNQPQHF. CDR3 coding DNA: TGTGCCTGGAGTGTGGCCAGACTCAATCAGCCCCAGCATTTT. The V gene is TRBV30, the J gene TRBJ1-5; D is undetermined. Per the germline V gene, CDR1 is GTSNPN and CDR2 is SVGIG (reference sequence). CDR3 length: 14 amino acids. V was pared by 0 bases and J by 3 bases, with 9 bases between.

V gene TRBV6-1 combines with J gene TRBJ1-2; no clear D gene. Per germline, CDR1 MNHNS and CDR2 SASEGT. CDR3 length equals 12 residues. The V end lost 10 bases, the J end lost 2 bases, and 11 bases lay between the germline ends. Here the CDR3 reads CATRTGNYGYTF. The DNA for the CDR3 is TGTGCCACCAGGACGGGGAACTATGGCTACACCTTC.

V usage is TRBV15 and J usage is TRBJ2-7; D is perhaps TRBD1 or TRBD2 (5 bases each). The CDR3 contains 16 residues. The germline V gene has CDR1 LNHNV and CDR2 YYDKDF (reference sequence). V was pared by 0 bases and J by 6 bases, with 18 bases between. CDR3 coding DNA: TGTGCCACCAGCAGAGATTTAGACGGGTGGGGGAGCGAGCAGTACTTC. Its protein is CATSRDLDGWGSEQYF.

CDR3 loop: CATSRDLGGGLPYEQYF. CDR3 DNA sequence: TGTGCCACCAGCAGAGATCTGGGGGGAGGGCTCCCCTACGAGCAGTACTTC. The chain has TRBV15 and TRBJ2-5, with TRBD2 matching over 7 bases. The DNA end is a closer match to TRBJ2-7, so the J assignment may be wrong. The CDR3 length is 17 residues. Germline assignment: CDR1 LNHNV and CDR2 YYDKDF (reference sequence).

V usage is TRBV7-2 and J usage is TRBJ2-3; D not resolved. Germline loops: CDR1 SGHTA, CDR2 FQGNSA. The V end lost 1 base, the J end lost 6 bases, and 14 bases lay between the germline ends. There are 15 residues in the CDR3. The CDR3 reads CASSLGGFPLDTQYF. CDR3 DNA: TGTGCCAGCAGCTTAGGAGGCTTCCCCCTGGATACGCAGTATTTT.

The chain recombines TRBV27 with TRBJ2-5, with TRBD2 matching 14 bases. Germline trimming cut 2 bases from V and 5 bases from J; bases unmatched to any gene: 7. Germline loops: CDR1 MNHEY, CDR2 SMNVEV (reference sequence). The CDR3 is 17 residues long. The CDR3 sequence: CASSLRGTSGSRETQYF. The CDR3, as DNA: TGTGCCAGCAGTTTACGCGGGACTAGCGGGAGTCGGGAGACCCAGTACTTC.

The rearrangement links TRBV28 to TRBJ2-7; TRBD1 might be the D (6 bases). The CDR3 is 15 amino acids. CDR1 and CDR2 from the germline V gene are MDHEN and SYDVKM. V was pared by 1 base and J by 5 bases, with 15 bases between. The CDR3 sequence is CASSLLEQGVDEQYF. The CDR3 DNA reads TGTGCCAGCAGTTTATTAGAACAGGGAGTTGACGAGCAGTACTTC.

This clone was detected only a few times. V gene TRBV19 combines with J gene TRBJ2-6; the D is unclear. The CDR3 spans 16 residues. Per the germline V gene, CDR1 is LNHDA and CDR2 is SQIVND (reference sequence). With 4 bases removed from V and 1 base from J, the gap between germline ends came to 11 bases. The CDR3 region has the DNA TGTGCCAGTAGTAAGGGTTCTGCGTCTGGGGCCAACGTCCTGACTTTC. It yields the protein CASSKGSASGANVLTF.

This clone occurred a few times. This chain uses TRBV28 with TRBJ1-2, with D possibly being TRBD1 (6 bases). Germline CDR1 reads MDHEN; CDR2 reads SYDVKM. Trimming removed 7 bases from V and 3 bases from J, with 12 bases in between. CDR3 length: 13 residues. The chain's CDR3 is CASTLRQDYGYTF. CDR3 nucleotides: TGTGCCAGCACCCTCAGACAGGACTATGGCTACACCTTC.

The chain combines TRBV7-6 with TRBJ2-7; D may match TRBD1 or TRBD2 (5 bases each). V was shortened by 4 bases and J by 7 bases, with 14 bases between the two germline ends. CDR1 and CDR2 (germline): SGHVS, FNYEAQ. The CDR3 is made up of 13 amino acids. This CDR3 reads CASSSPNGGEQYF. The CDR3 region has the DNA TGTGCCAGCAGCTCCCCTAATGGGGGAGAGCAGTACTTC.

The chain couples TRBV18 to TRBJ2-7, with 8 bases matching TRBD1. Unmatched junction bases numbered 15, after V lost 0 bases and J lost 2 bases. The germline gives CDR1 KGHSH, CDR2 LQKENI. This CDR3 spans 19 amino acids. The CDR3 DNA reads TGTGCCAGCTCACCACCGGGACAGGCGTCCGGGACAACCCCCTACGAGCAGTACTTC. This sequence encodes CASSPPGQASGTTPYEQYF.

V gene TRBV21-1 combines with J gene TRBJ2-4; the DNA was not compared with TRBD2, the D call given in the table. TRBV21-1 is termed a pseudogene. The CDR3 is 19 amino acids. CDR3 nucleotides: TGTGCCAGCAGCCCCCTAGGACTAGCTAGGCTGCTAGCCAAAAACATTCAGTACTTC. It codes for CASSPLGLARLLAKNIQYF.

The J gene is TRBJ1-2, the V gene TRBV5-1; no definite D call. This CDR3 contains 15 residues. Trimming shortened V by 4 bases and J by 2 bases, and 15 bases separated the two germline ends. Germline V gives CDR1 SGHRS, CDR2 YFSETQ. The CDR3 coding sequence is TGCGCCAGCAGCCCCGGGCGTGAGATGAACTATGGCTACACCTTC. Translated: CASSPGREMNYGYTF.

The V and J genes are TRBV6-1 and TRBJ2-7; TRBD1 aligns across 7 bases. V gave up 8 bases and J gave up 4 bases; unmatched junction bases: 14. Per the germline V gene, CDR1 is MNHNS and CDR2 is SASEGT. This CDR3 spans 15 amino acids. CDR3 in amino acids: CASERIKGAKYEQYF. Written as DNA, the CDR3 is TGTGCCAGCGAGAGGATTAAGGGGGCAAAATACGAGCAGTACTTC.

The chain joins TRBV11-3 to TRBJ2-3; the D gene is possibly TRBD1 (6 bases). Trimming pared 5 bases from V and 5 bases from J, leaving 11 bases between. Germline-derived CDR1 and CDR2 are SGHNT and YENEEA. The CDR3 extends over 13 amino acids. In nucleotides, the CDR3 is TGTGCCAGCAGCACTCACAGGGTAGATACGCAGTATTTT. Its protein product is CASSTHRVDTQYF.

Note on this clone: The sample carries other DNA sequences with the same CDR3. CDR3 coding DNA: TGCGCCAGCAGCCCGGGATCCCAAGAGACCCAGTACTTC. Translated: CASSPGSQETQYF. The gene calls are TRBV5-1 and TRBJ2-5, with a possible D match to TRBD2 (5 bases). CDR1 is SGHRS, CDR2 YFSETQ, per germline. The length of the CDR3 is 13 residues. V was clipped by 4 bases and J by 1 base, with 8 bases between them.

The J gene is TRBJ1-1, the V gene TRBV19; no reliable D call. Germline-derived CDR1 and CDR2 are LNHDA and SQIVND (reference sequence). The CDR3 covers 11 residues. With 7 bases removed from V and 5 bases from J, the gap between germline ends came to 8 bases. As DNA, the CDR3 is TGTGCCAGTATATGGGATACTGAAGCTTTCTTT. Protein product: CASIWDTEAFF.

This chain links TRBV11-2 with TRBJ2-7; TRBD1 matches 8 bases. The V gene end was trimmed by 5 bases and the J gene end by 0 bases; junction bases not matched to a gene: 12. The germline V gene encodes CDR1 SGHAT and CDR2 FQNNGV. The CDR3 runs to 17 residues. CDR3 in amino acids: CASSAEWDRPNSYEQYF. In DNA, the CDR3 is TGTGCCAGCAGCGCTGAATGGGACAGGCCGAACTCCTACGAGCAGTACTTC.

This chain uses TRBV7-2 with TRBJ1-5, with 7 bases lining up with TRBD1. Germline lookup yields CDR1 SGHTA and CDR2 FQGNSA. This CDR3 has 18 residues. With 5 bases clipped from V and 0 bases from J, the junction kept 13 bases outside the gene matches. CDR3: CASSPWGTGAYSNQPQHF. DNA of the CDR3: TGTGCCAGCAGCCCTTGGGGTACAGGGGCCTATAGCAATCAGCCCCAGCATTTT.

This clone was seen once. The genes are TRBV4-1 and TRBJ1-1; the D is unclear. Trimming stripped 4 bases from V and 3 bases from J, with 9 bases between. This CDR3 spans 13 amino acids. CDR1 is MGHRA and CDR2 is YSYEKL in the germline V gene. Written as DNA, the CDR3 is TGCGCCAGCAGCCCGCCAGCGGACACTGAAGCTTTCTTT. This gives the protein CASSPPADTEAFF.

This clone showed up just a few times. The gene calls are TRBV27 and TRBJ2-7, with TRBD1 identical over 7 bases. Trimming cost V 7 bases and J 0 bases; bases outside gene matches: 9. Germline CDR1 reads MNHEY; CDR2 reads SMNVEV (reference sequence). The CDR3 is 15 amino acids. The CDR3 sequence is CASTFSRDSSYEQYF. In DNA form, the CDR3 reads TGTGCCAGCACTTTCTCCCGGGACAGCTCCTACGAGCAGTACTTC.

The J gene is TRBJ1-4, the V gene TRBV5-1; TRBD1 is a possible D gene (5 bases). Looked up from germline, CDR1 is SGHRS and CDR2 is YFSETQ. CDR3 length equals 15 residues. Trimming stripped 2 bases from V and 4 bases from J, with 12 bases between. Written as DNA, the CDR3 is TGCGCCAGCAGCTTCGGGGGGACCCATAATGAAAAACTGTTTTTT. Its translation is CASSFGGTHNEKLFF.

The chain uses TRBV28 and TRBJ2-7; TRBD2 agrees at 8 bases. The CDR3 is 15 residues long. The germline gives CDR1 MDHEN, CDR2 SYDVKM. J was trimmed by 2 bases and V by 2 bases; bases with no gene match: 5. The CDR3 region has the DNA TGTGCCAGCAGTTTAGAGCGGGGGCTGCCCTACGAGCAGTACTTC. Translated, it gives CASSLERGLPYEQYF.

The table lists this clone with a few counts. V usage is TRBV30 and J usage is TRBJ1-5; D is uncertain. The V end lost 0 bases, the J end lost 2 bases, and 11 bases lay between the germline ends. Germline values: CDR1 GTSNPN, CDR2 SVGIG (reference sequence). This CDR3 region has 15 residues. CDR3 DNA sequence: TGTGCCTGGAGTGTACACGGGGATGGCAATCAGCCCCAGCATTTT. Residues: CAWSVHGDGNQPQHF.

This rearrangement joins TRBV4-1 to TRBJ1-4, with D perhaps TRBD1 (6 bases). With 1 base removed from V and 8 bases from J, the gap between germline ends came to 14 bases. CDR3 size: 15 residues. Germline lookup yields CDR1 MGHRA and CDR2 YSYEKL. CDR3 sequence reads: CASSQGPGALEKLFF. The CDR3 DNA is TGCGCCAGCAGCCAAGGGCCGGGGGCCCTCGAAAAACTGTTTTTT.

The chain is built from TRBV27 and TRBJ2-2; 8 bases are a match to TRBD2. From germline, CDR1 is MNHEY and CDR2 SMNVEV (reference sequence). The CDR3 length is 16 residues. V was clipped by 2 bases and J by 7 bases; unmatched bases: 9. This CDR3 is CASSLPTSGVGGELFF. DNA for the CDR3: TGTGCCAGCAGTTTACCAACTAGCGGAGTGGGCGGGGAGCTGTTTTTT.

The chain links TRBV7-9 to TRBJ2-1; D is unresolved. The germline CDR1 and CDR2 sequences are SEHNR and FQNEAQ (reference sequence). Trimming removed 1 base at V and 0 bases at J, with 10 bases between. The CDR3 length is 16 residues. CDR3 nucleotide sequence: TGTGCCAGCAGCTTAGAGGGCTTGAGCTCCTACAATGAGCAGTTCTTC. Its protein product is CASSLEGLSSYNEQFF.

This clone was counted between two and nine times. The chain combines TRBV10-3 with TRBJ1-5; 7 positions agree with TRBD1. Germline V lookup: CDR1 ENHRY, CDR2 SYGVKD. J gave up 6 bases and V 3 bases, and 8 bases lay outside the gene matches. The CDR3 is made up of 15 amino acids. The CDR3 protein is CAISDTVGGSQPQHF. The CDR3 region has the DNA TGTGCCATCAGTGACACAGTAGGGGGCAGTCAGCCCCAGCATTTT.